This entry lists 31 T cell receptor beta chains sequenced from one sample in a study of blood T cell repertoires in COVID-19. TCRdb's table, derived via immunoSEQ multiplex PCR, lists solely in-frame clones and lacks some. There are approximately 500,000 clones in the sample; 70% to 90% occur only once, and roughly 3.2% lies in the top ten. The sequenced sample was peripheral blood. The receptors stem from a human donor in a cohort sampled during active COVID-19.

The CDR3 reads CASSLGGGRAGNEQFF. CDR3 DNA sequence: TGTGCCAGCAGCTTAGGAGGCGGGAGGGCCGGCAATGAGCAGTTCTTC. The chain couples TRBV11-3 to TRBJ2-1, with TRBD2 identical over 9 bases. V gave up 1 base and J gave up 6 bases; unmatched junction bases: 7. Germline V gene sequence: CDR1 SGHNT, CDR2 YENEEA. The length of the CDR3 is 16 residues.

The CDR3 DNA is TGTGCCAGTAGTCCGCTAGCGGAGCCGTTCTCCACAGATACGCAGTATTTT. It specifies CASSPLAEPFSTDTQYF. The chain combines TRBV19 with TRBJ2-3, with TRBD2 matching over 7 bases. V was clipped by 5 bases and J by 2 bases; unmatched bases: 13. The CDR3 spans 17 residues. CDR1 LNHDA and CDR2 SQIVND come from the germline V gene (reference sequence). Based on the CDR3 plus reference TRBV19 and TRBJ2-3, the full variable domain is DGGITQSPKYLFRKEGQNVTLSCEQNLNHDAMYWYRQDPGQGLRLIYYSQIVNDFQKGDIAEGYSVSREKKESFPLTVTSAQKNPTAFYLCASSPLAEPFSTDTQYFGPGTRLTVL.

The chain employs TRBV13 and TRBJ2-7, with TRBD2 matching 8 bases. J gave up 2 bases and V 0 bases, and 3 bases lay outside the gene matches. Germline CDR1 PRHDT, CDR2 FYEKMQ (reference sequence). This CDR3 has 15 residues. The CDR3 here is CASSLGGRGPYEQYF. The CDR3, as DNA: TGTGCCAGCAGCTTAGGCGGGAGGGGACCCTACGAGCAGTACTTC.

The CDR3 coding sequence is TGTGCCAGCACCTTCTCGGGTAACTATGGCTACACCTTC. Amino acids: CASTFSGNYGYTF. V gene TRBV5-5 combines with J gene TRBJ1-2; D not certain. Germline V lookup: CDR1 SGHKS, CDR2 YYEKEE (reference sequence). The CDR3 has 13 residues. V lost 6 bases and J lost 1, with 10 bases in between.

The chain uses TRBV7-2 and TRBJ2-5; 7 positions match TRBD2. From germline, CDR1 is SGHTA and CDR2 FQGNSA. The V and J ends lost 1 base and 5 bases, in that order; junction bases with no gene match: 7. This CDR3 comprises 15 residues. The CDR3 DNA reads TGTGCCAGCAGCTTAGTGGGAGGGCCCGAGGAGACCCAGTACTTC. Protein: CASSLVGGPEETQYF.

The rearrangement joins TRBV6-5 to TRBJ2-2; unclear D gene. The CDR3 is made up of 12 amino acids. Germline values: CDR1 MNHEY, CDR2 SVGAGI. The germline V and J ends were trimmed by 6 bases and 3 bases, with 5 bases remaining between them. The CDR3 region is CASRSYTGELFF. The CDR3, as DNA: TGTGCCAGCAGGTCTTACACCGGGGAGCTGTTTTTT.

This rearrangement joins TRBV23-1 to TRBJ1-4; D is possibly TRBD1 (5 bases). TRBV23-1 is an ORF; its function is uncertain. This CDR3 region has 20 residues. V was trimmed by 0 bases and J by 0 bases, leaving 20 bases between them. CDR3 coding DNA: TGCGCCAGCAGTCAATCACGCACAGGACCACCTCGTACAACTAATGAAAAACTGTTTTTT. Protein product: CASSQSRTGPPRTTNEKLFF.

CDR3 bases: TGTGCCAGCAGCTCTTACAGGGGTGGACGCACAGATACGCAGTATTTT. Amino acids: CASSSYRGGRTDTQYF. The chain joins TRBV7-9 to TRBJ2-3; 7 nucleotides match TRBD1. The junction had 8 bases not matched to a gene; V was cut back by 4 bases and J by 1 base. CDR1 and CDR2 from the germline V gene are SEHNR and FQNEAQ (reference sequence). The CDR3 runs 16 residues. The full variable domain, with the rest looked up from reference TRBV7-9 and TRBJ2-3, is DTGVSQNPRHKITKRGQNVTFRCDPISEHNRLYWYRQTLGQGPEFLTYFQNEAQLEKSRLLSDRFSAERPKGSFSTLEIQRTEQGDSAMYLCASSSYRGGRTDTQYFGPGTRLTVL.

The chain links TRBV2 to TRBJ2-3, with TRBD1 matching over 8 bases. V was clipped by 4 bases and J by 1 base; unmatched bases: 4. Germline loops: CDR1 SNHLY, CDR2 FYNNEI. CDR3 length: 15 residues. CDR3 region: CASSGGQAGTDTQYF. CDR3 nucleotide sequence: TGTGCCAGCAGTGGGGGACAGGCAGGCACAGATACGCAGTATTTT.

The CDR3 bases are TGTGCCTGGAACATGGGGTGGGGGGGATTATACGAGCAGTACTTC. It translates to CAWNMGWGGLYEQYF. This chain joins TRBV30 and TRBJ2-7; 7 bases agree with TRBD2. The germline gives CDR1 GTSNPN, CDR2 SVGIG (reference sequence). The J segment lost 4 bases and the V segment lost 4 bases, leaving 13 bases of the junction unmatched. The CDR3 extends over 15 amino acids.

The chain links TRBV24-1 to TRBJ1-6; 8 bases line up with TRBD1. With 6 bases clipped from V and 8 bases from J, the junction kept 8 bases outside the gene matches. CDR1 and CDR2 (germline): KGHDR, SFDVKD. CDR3 length: 15 residues. As DNA, the CDR3 is TGTGCCACCAGTTTACAGGGGGGAATGGATTCACCCCTCCACTTT. Residues: CATSLQGGMDSPLHF.

V gene TRBV15 combines with J gene TRBJ2-7; weak D call: TRBD2 (6 bases). V gave up 0 bases and J gave up 4 bases, with 16 bases separating them. The CDR3 has 16 residues. Per germline, CDR1 LNHNV and CDR2 YYDKDF (reference sequence). The DNA of the CDR3 is TGTGCCACCAGCAGAGAGGGGGGTGGGGACGTGTACGAGCAGTACTTC. Amino acid sequence: CATSREGGGDVYEQYF.

The V call is TRBV16, the J call TRBJ1-1; D perhaps matches TRBD1 (6 bases). V was clipped by 6 bases and J by 6 bases, with 14 bases between them. The CDR3 loop spans 13 amino acids. Germline CDR1 is KGHSY and CDR2 is FQNENV. Here the CDR3 reads CASSPQGRPEAFF. CDR3 sequence (DNA): TGTGCCAGCAGTCCACAGGGCCGCCCTGAAGCTTTCTTT.

The CDR3 sequence is CASSQKGGGAFETQYF. DNA for the CDR3: TGTGCCAGCAGCCAGAAAGGGGGGGGCGCGTTCGAGACCCAGTACTTC. This rearrangement joins TRBV3-1 (or the pseudogene TRBV3-2) to TRBJ2-5; weak D call: TRBD2 (7 bases). The CDR3 is 16 amino acids. Trimming took 3 bases from V and 5 from J, leaving 19 bases between them. The germline V gene has CDR1 LGHDT and CDR2 YNNKEL (reference sequence).

The count of this clone is one. The V call is TRBV12-5, the J call TRBJ2-1; possible D gene TRBD1, 5 bases. The V gene lost 0 bases and the J gene lost 9 bases, with 12 bases spanning the gap. Germline V CDR1 and CDR2: LGHNT, FRNRAP. The length of the CDR3 is 14 residues. CDR3 loop: CASGLVKGSSEQFF. Written as DNA, the CDR3 is TGTGCTAGTGGTTTGGTAAAGGGGTCGTCTGAGCAGTTCTTC.

This sequence joins TRBV25-1 and TRBJ2-1, with 7 bases identical to TRBD1. V gave up 4 bases and J gave up 8 bases; unmatched junction bases: 20. The CDR3 is 18 amino acids. The germline V gene has CDR1 MGHDK and CDR2 SYGVNS. DNA of the CDR3: TGTGCCAGCAGTGCTTTCGGGAACCGGGACAGATCATTCGATGAGCAGTTCTTC. It encodes CASSAFGNRDRSFDEQFF. Complete variable domain (other parts from reference TRBV25-1 and TRBJ2-1): EADIYQTPRYLVIGTGKKITLECSQTMGHDKMYWYQQDPGMELHLIHYSYGVNSTEKGDLSSESTVSRIRTEHFPLTLESARPSHTSQYLCASSAFGNRDRSFDEQFFGPGTRLTVL.

The chain links TRBV6-2 or TRBV6-3 to TRBJ2-3; 9 bases map to TRBD2. The V gene's germline CDR1 is MNHEY and CDR2 SVGEGT. Trimming cost V 2 bases and J 2 bases; bases outside gene matches: 8. The length of the CDR3 is 17 residues. CDR3 sequence: CASSYTGLAVFTDTQYF. CDR3 sequence (DNA): TGTGCCAGCAGTTACACGGGACTAGCAGTTTTCACAGATACGCAGTATTTT.

This clone has a handful of counts. This rearrangement joins TRBV18 to TRBJ1-2; D gene unclear. CDR1 and CDR2 (germline): KGHSH, LQKENI. The CDR3 loop spans 19 amino acids. The V end lost 3 bases, the J end lost 4 bases, and 27 bases lay between the germline ends. The CDR3 reads CASSPYTLGNQIQIYGYTF. The DNA of the CDR3 is TGTGCCAGCTCACCCTATACTTTGGGCAATCAAATCCAAATCTATGGCTACACCTTC.

This rearrangement joins TRBV18 to TRBJ2-7; TRBD1 is a possible D gene (5 bases). Germline CDR1 and CDR2: KGHSH and LQKENI. This CDR3 has 13 amino acids. The V and J ends lost 3 bases and 6 bases respectively, with 12 bases between them. The CDR3 bases are TGTGCCAGCTCACCTTTCAGGGAAAGCGAGCAGTACTTC. Translated: CASSPFRESEQYF.

With respect to this clone: The sample holds other DNA sequences that translate to the same CDR3. CDR3 DNA: TGTGCCAGCAGCTTGCGGGAGACCCAGTACTTC. Its translation is CASSLRETQYF. The gene calls are TRBV5-4 and TRBJ2-5, with no clear D. The V end lost 1 base, the J end lost 5 bases, and 3 bases lay between the germline ends. Germline V CDR1 and CDR2: SGHNT, YYREEE (reference sequence). CDR3 length: 11 residues.

The V call is TRBV27, the J call TRBJ2-7; perhaps TRBD2 as D (6 bases). V was shortened by 9 bases and J by 4 bases, with 16 bases between the two germline ends. This CDR3 comprises 13 residues. Germline CDR1 MNHEY, CDR2 SMNVEV (reference sequence). This chain's CDR3 is CASSREFGYEQYF. In nucleotides, the CDR3 is TGTGCCAGTAGTCGGGAGTTTGGGTACGAGCAGTACTTC.

The chain recombines TRBV4-3 with TRBJ1-2, with TRBD1 identical over 9 bases. CDR1 is LGHNA and CDR2 is YSLEER in the germline V gene. CDR3 length: 14 amino acids. Trimming cost V 2 bases and J 10 bases; bases outside gene matches: 8. Here the CDR3 DNA reads TGCGCCAGCAGCCAACCTGGGGGGACAGGGTCCTACACCTTC. This codes for CASSQPGGTGSYTF.

The chain has TRBV5-1 and TRBJ2-7, with TRBD2 identical over 7 bases. The CDR3 contains 16 residues. Germline V gene sequence: CDR1 SGHRS, CDR2 YFSETQ. Losses at the gene ends were 4 bases for V and 2 bases for J; bases not matched to a gene: 12. The CDR3: CASSPLPSGEPYEQYF. CDR3 sequence (DNA): TGCGCCAGCAGCCCGCTCCCTAGCGGTGAGCCCTACGAGCAGTACTTC.

The V call is TRBV12-3 or TRBV12-4, the J call TRBJ1-3; D unresolved. This CDR3 has 13 residues. V lost 3 bases, J lost 4 bases, and 7 bases lay in between. The CDR3 spells CASSFGGGNTIYF. The DNA of the CDR3 is TGTGCCAGCAGTTTCGGCGGGGGAAACACCATATATTTT.

The chain has TRBV29-1 and TRBJ2-7; 9 nucleotides agree with TRBD2. The V gene's germline CDR1 is SQVTM and CDR2 ANQGSEA. The CDR3 is 13 residues long. V dropped 6 bases and J dropped 5; count of bases not matched to a gene: 8. In DNA form, the CDR3 reads TGCAGCGTCGCTAGCGGGAATCACGACGAGCAGTACTTC. Protein sequence: CSVASGNHDEQYF.

Only one count was recorded for this clone. V usage is TRBV30 and J usage is TRBJ2-3, with a weak D call TRBD2 (5 bases). This CDR3 region has 14 residues. V lost 0 bases, J lost 2 bases, and 9 bases lay in between. Germline loops: CDR1 GTSNPN, CDR2 SVGIG (reference sequence). CDR3 amino acids: CAWSVLVSTDTQYF. CDR3 bases: TGTGCCTGGAGTGTACTAGTCTCCACAGATACGCAGTATTTT.

The J gene is TRBJ2-7, the V gene TRBV11-2; the match to TRBD1 covers 9 bases. The CDR3 length is 16 residues. Germline CDR1 reads SGHAT; CDR2 reads FQNNGV. The V gene end was trimmed by 5 bases and the J gene end by 2 bases; junction bases not matched to a gene: 10. This CDR3 reads CASSASRDRATYEQYF. As DNA, the CDR3 is TGTGCCAGCAGCGCAAGCCGGGACAGGGCGACCTACGAGCAGTACTTC.

V is TRBV28 and J is TRBJ1-2; D not certain. The CDR3 has 13 residues. The V end lost 2 bases, the J end lost 7 bases, and 11 bases lay between the germline ends. Germline CDR1 is MDHEN and CDR2 is SYDVKM. CDR3 sequence (DNA): TGTGCCAGCAGTTTAGCGGGTCTAGGTGGCTACACCTTC. It encodes CASSLAGLGGYTF.

The chain recombines TRBV5-1 with TRBJ1-3; perhaps TRBD1 as D (6 bases). CDR1 and CDR2 (germline): SGHRS, YFSETQ. Trimming took 4 bases from V and 4 from J, leaving 12 bases between them. The CDR3 has 14 residues. CDR3 DNA: TGCGCCAGCAGCCCGGGGGGCGCCGGAAACACCATATATTTT. It is translated as CASSPGGAGNTIYF.

The rearrangement uses TRBV6-1 and TRBJ2-7, with D possibly matching TRBD1 (6 bases). This CDR3 comprises 14 residues. Between the trimmed V and J ends, which lost 0 bases and 5 bases, there was a span of 11 bases. Germline loops: CDR1 MNHNS, CDR2 SASEGT. The CDR3 region is CASSEARGTNEQYF. The CDR3 region has the DNA TGTGCCAGCAGTGAAGCGAGGGGGACGAACGAGCAGTACTTC.

This clone turned up a few times. The rearrangement joins TRBV6-5 to TRBJ1-3; possibly TRBD1 for D (6 bases). Germline CDR1 reads MNHEY; CDR2 reads SVGAGI. The CDR3 covers 13 residues. V lost 6 bases and J lost 7, with 13 bases in between. CDR3 amino acids: CASRPGGGNTIYF. The CDR3 nucleotides read TGTGCCAGCAGACCCGGTGGGGGCAACACCATATATTTT.